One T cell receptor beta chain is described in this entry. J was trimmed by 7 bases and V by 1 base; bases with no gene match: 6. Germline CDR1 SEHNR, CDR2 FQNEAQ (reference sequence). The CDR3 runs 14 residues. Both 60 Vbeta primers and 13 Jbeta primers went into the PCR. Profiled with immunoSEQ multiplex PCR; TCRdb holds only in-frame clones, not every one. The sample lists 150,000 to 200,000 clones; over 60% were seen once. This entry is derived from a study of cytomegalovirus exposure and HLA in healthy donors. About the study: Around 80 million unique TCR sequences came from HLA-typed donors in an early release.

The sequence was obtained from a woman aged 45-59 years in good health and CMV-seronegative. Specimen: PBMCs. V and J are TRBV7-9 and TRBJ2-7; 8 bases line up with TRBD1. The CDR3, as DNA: TGTGCCAGCAGCTTAGAGGGACAGGTCACGGAGCAGTACTTC. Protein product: CASSLEGQVTEQYF.